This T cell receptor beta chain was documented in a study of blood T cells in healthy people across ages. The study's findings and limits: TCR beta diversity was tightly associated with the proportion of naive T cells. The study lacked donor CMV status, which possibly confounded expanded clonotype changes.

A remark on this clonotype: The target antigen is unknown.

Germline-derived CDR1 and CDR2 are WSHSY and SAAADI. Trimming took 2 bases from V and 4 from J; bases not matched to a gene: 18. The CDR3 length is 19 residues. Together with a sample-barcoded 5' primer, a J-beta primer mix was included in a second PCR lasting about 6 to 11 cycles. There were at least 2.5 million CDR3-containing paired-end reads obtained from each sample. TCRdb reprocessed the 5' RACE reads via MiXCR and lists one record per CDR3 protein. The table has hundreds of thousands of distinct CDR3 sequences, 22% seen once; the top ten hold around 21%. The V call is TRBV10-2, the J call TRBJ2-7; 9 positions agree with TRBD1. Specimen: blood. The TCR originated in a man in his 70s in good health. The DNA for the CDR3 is TGCGCCAGCAGTGAGCACTCTATACATAGGACAGGGGATTTTTACGAGCAGTACTTC. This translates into CASSEHSIHRTGDFYEQYF.